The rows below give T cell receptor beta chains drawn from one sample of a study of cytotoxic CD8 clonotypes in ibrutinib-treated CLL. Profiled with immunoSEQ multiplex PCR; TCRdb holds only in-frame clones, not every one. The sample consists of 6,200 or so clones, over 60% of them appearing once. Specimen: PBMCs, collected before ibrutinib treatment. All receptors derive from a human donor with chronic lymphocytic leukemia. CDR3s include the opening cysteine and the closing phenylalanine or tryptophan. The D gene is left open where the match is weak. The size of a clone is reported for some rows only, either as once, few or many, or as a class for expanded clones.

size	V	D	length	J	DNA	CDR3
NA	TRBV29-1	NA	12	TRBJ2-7	TGCAGCGTTGTTGTGTGGGCTGGGGAGCAGTACTTC	CSVVVWAGEQYF
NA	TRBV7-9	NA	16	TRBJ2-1	TGTGCCAGCAGCCACCAGCGGCTAGTAGCATACAATGAGCAGTTCTTC	CASSHQRLVAYNEQFF
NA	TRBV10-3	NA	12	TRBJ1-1	TGTGCCACAGCCCTGCAGGGATCTGAAGCTTTCTTT	CATALQGSEAFF
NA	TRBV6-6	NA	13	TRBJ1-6	TGTGCCAGCAGTTACTTCGACGCCGCACCCCTCCACTTT	CASSYFDAAPLHF
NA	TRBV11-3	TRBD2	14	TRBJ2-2	TGTGCCAGCAGCTTAGGACTAGCGGGCGGGGAGCTGTTTTTT	CASSLGLAGGELFF
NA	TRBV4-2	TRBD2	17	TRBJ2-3	TGTGCCAGCAGCCAGTCAATAACTAGCGGGAACACAGATACGCAGTATTTT	CASSQSITSGNTDTQYF
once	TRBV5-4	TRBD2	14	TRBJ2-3	TGTGCCAGCAGGGGCGGGAGGGCCTCAGATACGCAGTATTTT	CASRGGRASDTQYF
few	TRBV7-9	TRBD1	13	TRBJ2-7	TGTGCCAGTGCGGGACAGGTCCTCGACGAGCAGTACTTC	CASAGQVLDEQYF
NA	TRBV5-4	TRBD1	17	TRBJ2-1	TGTGCCAGCAGCCCTCGCGGACAGGGGACGGCCTACAATGAGCAGTTCTTC	CASSPRGQGTAYNEQFF
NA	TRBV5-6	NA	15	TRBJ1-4	TGTGCCAGCAGCCTAATATCCGCAACTAATGAAAAACTGTTTTTT	CASSLISATNEKLFF
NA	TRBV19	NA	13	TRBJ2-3	TGTGCCAGTAGTTCTACAATACGAGATACGCAGTATTTT	CASSSTIRDTQYF
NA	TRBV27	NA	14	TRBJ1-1	TGTGCCAGCAGACCCAGGGGTCGGTTCACTGAAGCTTTCTTT	CASRPRGRFTEAFF
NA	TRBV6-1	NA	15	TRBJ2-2	TGTGCCAGCAGGGTAGGAGTGGGATACACCGGGGAGCTGTTTTTT	CASRVGVGYTGELFF
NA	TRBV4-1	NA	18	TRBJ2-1	TGCGCCAGCAGCCAAGTATTCCCCTTCTTAGCTCCCTACAATGAGCAGTTCTTC	CASSQVFPFLAPYNEQFF
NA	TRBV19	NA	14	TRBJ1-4	TGTGCCAGTAGTCGGGGAGGCTCTAATGAAAAACTGTTTTTT	CASSRGGSNEKLFF
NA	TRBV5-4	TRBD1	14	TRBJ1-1	TGTGCCAGCAGCTTATACAGGGGGGGCACTGAAGCTTTCTTT	CASSLYRGGTEAFF
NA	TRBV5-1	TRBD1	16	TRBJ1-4	TGCGCCAGCAGCTTGGGTGTGGGGACAGTCAATGAAAAACTGTTTTTT	CASSLGVGTVNEKLFF
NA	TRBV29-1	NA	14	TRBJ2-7	TGCAGCGTCGCACCGGGATTTCCCTCCTACGAGCAGTACTTC	CSVAPGFPSYEQYF
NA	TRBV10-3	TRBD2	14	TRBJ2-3	TGTGCCATCACACGAGCGGGAGGGTTCGATACGCAGTATTTT	CAITRAGGFDTQYF
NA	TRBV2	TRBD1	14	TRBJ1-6	TGTGCCAGCAGTGAGTGGGGACAGCTATCACCCCTCCACTTT	CASSEWGQLSPLHF
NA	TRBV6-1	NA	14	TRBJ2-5	TGTGCCAGCAGGTTGGGGAACTCACAAGAGACCCAGTACTTC	CASRLGNSQETQYF
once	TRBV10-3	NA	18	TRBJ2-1	TGTGCCATCAGTGAGTCGTTGGGCAAAGGGGTAACCTACAATGAGCAGTTCTTC	CAISESLGKGVTYNEQFF
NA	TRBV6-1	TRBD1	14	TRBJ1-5	TGTGCCAGCAGGCCGACAGGGGTCGATCAGCCCCAGCATTTT	CASRPTGVDQPQHF
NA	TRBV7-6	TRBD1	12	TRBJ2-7	TGTGCCAGCAGCGTGACAGGGGTCGAGCAGTACTTC	CASSVTGVEQYF